These 26 T cell receptor beta chains were all obtained from the same sample, sequenced in a study of post-analysis software for immune sequencing data. Study-wide results and caveats: Patients used a handful of TRBV segments, including TRBV5-6, TRBV5-1 and TRBV20-1, more often than controls.

Unique molecular identifiers tagged the TCR beta cDNA libraries. From the PCR reads, TCRdb called clonotypes with MiXCR, one entry per CDR3 protein. Here the sample spans 430,000 or so distinct CDR3 sequences, less than 40% being singletons. For these TCRs, the target antigens are not known. The sample comprised blood. The receptor source for this set is a girl aged 2-15 years with multiple sclerosis.

This clonotype was observed a handful of times. CDR3 DNA sequence: TGTGCCAGCAGCAAAGTAGTATGGAACGCAGATACGCAGTATTTT. This sequence encodes CASSKVVWNADTQYF. V and J are TRBV21-1 and TRBJ2-3. TRBV21-1 is noted as a pseudogene. The CDR3 sequence is 15 residues long.

The chain couples TRBV20-1 to TRBJ2-3; 11 positions agree with TRBD2. V lost 6 bases to trimming and J lost 2 bases; unmatched junction nucleotides: 7. Germline V lookup: CDR1 DFQATT, CDR2 SNEGSKA (reference sequence). This CDR3 is built from 15 residues. The CDR3 nucleotides read TGCAGTGCACCAACTAGCGGGAGCTTCACAGATACGCAGTATTTT. It codes for CSAPTSGSFTDTQYF.

The chain links TRBV6-4 to TRBJ2-1, with TRBD1 identical over 8 bases. The J call may not be correct, given that the DNA end is closer to TRBJ2-7. The CDR3 consists of 18 residues. Germline V gene sequence: CDR1 MRHNA, CDR2 SNTAGT. The CDR3 nucleotides are TGTGCCAGCAGTGACCGCCGACAGGGGTGCCCTACCTACAATGAGCAGTACTTC. Its protein product is CASSDRRQGCPTYNEQYF.

This chain joins TRBV29-1 and TRBJ1-1; no clear D. The germline CDR1 and CDR2 sequences are SQVTM and ANQGSEA. Trimming removed 0 bases at V and 0 bases at J, with 14 bases between. The CDR3 has 16 residues. The CDR3 nucleotides are TGCAGCGTTGAAGATGAGGTAATGCGGTTGAACACTGAAGCTTTCTTT. Translation: CSVEDEVMRLNTEAFF.

The CDR3 region has the DNA TGTGCCAGCAGTTTAGAGATTGGTGGCTACACCTTC. Protein sequence: CASSLEIGGYTF. This chain uses TRBV12-3 or TRBV12-4 with TRBJ1-2; D is unresolved. The V gene lost 1 base and the J gene lost 7 bases, with 7 bases spanning the gap. This CDR3 spans 12 amino acids.

The chain couples TRBV4-3 to TRBJ2-5, with D tentatively TRBD1 (5 bases). This CDR3 has 17 residues. V shed 0 bases and J shed 0 bases, with 14 bases lying between them. CDR1 LGHNA and CDR2 YSLEER come from the germline V gene. The CDR3 sequence: CASSQDLQGRDQETQYF. The CDR3 DNA reads TGCGCCAGCAGCCAAGATTTGCAGGGAAGGGACCAAGAGACCCAGTACTTC.

The J gene is TRBJ1-1, the V gene TRBV7-2; D is perhaps TRBD1 (5 bases). With 8 bases removed from V and 6 bases from J, the gap between germline ends came to 16 bases. Germline CDR1 SGHTA, CDR2 FQGNSA. The CDR3 loop spans 13 amino acids. Here the CDR3 DNA reads TGTGCCAGCTGCAATCAGAGGGGCGCTGAAGCTTTCTTT. Protein product: CASCNQRGAEAFF.

CDR3 amino acids: CSVGQGTGGANYGYTF. CDR3 DNA: TGCAGCGTGGGACAGGGTACGGGGGGCGCGAACTATGGCTACACCTTC. The chain joins TRBV29-1 to TRBJ1-2, with 9 nucleotides matching TRBD1. CDR1 SQVTM and CDR2 ANQGSEA come from the germline V gene. V lost 6 bases to trimming and J lost 2 bases; unmatched junction nucleotides: 13. This CDR3 has 16 amino acids.

This chain's CDR3 is CASSPRTASSYEQYF. In DNA, the CDR3 is TGTGCCAGCAGTCCCCGGACGGCGAGCTCCTACGAGCAGTACTTC. The chain recombines TRBV27 with TRBJ2-7; D is unclear. Germline-derived CDR1 and CDR2 are MNHEY and SMNVEV (reference sequence). The germline V and J ends were trimmed by 5 bases and 0 bases, with 14 bases remaining between them. The CDR3 is 15 amino acids.

This clonotype has just a few counts. The chain links TRBV5-1 to TRBJ2-1, with D hard to call. The CDR3 extends over 13 amino acids. The ends were cut back, 3 bases at V and 3 bases at J, with 7 bases in the middle. Germline CDR1 is SGHRS and CDR2 is YFSETQ. The chain's CDR3 is CASSSGSYNEQFF. CDR3 sequence (DNA): TGCGCCAGCAGCTCTGGCAGCTACAATGAGCAGTTCTTC.

The gene calls are TRBV15 and TRBJ2-4; either TRBD1 or TRBD2 may supply D (6 bases each). The DNA end is more similar to TRBJ2-7, so the J call may be wrong. The germline gives CDR1 LNHNV, CDR2 YYDKDF (reference sequence). The CDR3 loop spans 14 amino acids. The CDR3 sequence: CATSRDRGGLEQYF. CDR3 DNA sequence: TGTGCCACCAGCAGAGACAGGGGAGGCCTCGAGCAGTACTTC.

This clonotype was counted only a few times. The rearrangement joins TRBV21-1 to TRBJ1-2; the D call of TRBD1 is as the table states it, not checked on the DNA. TRBV21-1 is recorded as a pseudogene. The CDR3 contains 14 residues. CDR3: CASSKEAGGGGYTF. The CDR3 nucleotides read TGTGCCAGCAGCAAAGAGGCCGGGGGTGGAGGCTACACCTTC.

In its sample, this clonotype was seen a few times. The V gene is TRBV12-3 or TRBV12-4, the J gene TRBJ1-1, with 7 bases that match TRBD1. Losses at the gene ends were 4 bases for V and 6 bases for J; bases not matched to a gene: 2. The CDR3 has 12 residues. CDR3 amino acids: CASSSQGAEAFF. CDR3 coding DNA: TGTGCCAGCAGTTCTCAGGGGGCTGAAGCTTTCTTT.

The rearrangement uses TRBV7-9 and TRBJ2-6, with D tentatively TRBD1 (6 bases). Per germline, CDR1 SEHNR and CDR2 FQNEAQ (reference sequence). The V end was cut by 2 bases, the J end by 3 bases, with 23 bases between. The CDR3 spans 20 residues. The DNA of the CDR3 is TGTGCCAGCAGCTTAAGTACCGGTCAGGGGCTCCTCCGTGGGGCCAACGTCCTGACTTTC. Protein: CASSLSTGQGLLRGANVLTF.

The gene calls are TRBV6-1 and TRBJ2-1; D may be TRBD2 (7 bases). V gave up 5 bases and J gave up 0 bases, with 20 bases separating them. The CDR3 is 18 amino acids. Germline V gives CDR1 MNHNS, CDR2 SASEGT. CDR3 DNA: TGTGCCAGCAGTCCCCAAAGGGGGGGGGGCAGCTCCTACAATGAGCAGTTCTTC. Protein: CASSPQRGGGSSYNEQFF.

The gene calls are TRBV7-2 and TRBJ2-3, with D hard to call. The CDR3 length is 14 residues. Trimming left V 2 bases short and J 5 bases short, with 11 bases between. Per germline, CDR1 SGHTA and CDR2 FQGNSA. The CDR3 nucleotides read TGTGCCAGCAGCTTACCCCGTCCGGGAGATACGCAGTATTTT. Amino acid sequence: CASSLPRPGDTQYF.

V is TRBV18 and J is TRBJ1-4, with D maybe TRBD1 (6 bases). CDR3 length: 14 residues. CDR1 is KGHSH, CDR2 LQKENI, per germline. Between the trimmed V and J ends, which lost 6 bases and 8 bases, there was a span of 16 bases. CDR3 sequence reads: CASSHREEAEKLFF. Here the CDR3 DNA reads TGTGCCAGCTCGCACAGGGAGGAGGCGGAAAAACTGTTTTTT.

This clonotype has more than one count but fewer than ten. This chain connects TRBV6-1 to TRBJ1-1; 9 nucleotides agree with TRBD1. Germline-derived CDR1 and CDR2 are MNHNS and SASEGT. This CDR3 comprises 13 residues. V trimming: 8 bases; J trimming: 8 bases; junction bases outside the gene matches: 9. The CDR3 is CASENRGQREAFF. CDR3 nucleotides: TGTGCCAGCGAAAACAGGGGGCAAAGAGAAGCTTTCTTT.

The gene calls are TRBV29-1 and TRBJ1-5, with a tentative D call TRBD1 (5 bases). The CDR3 has 14 residues. The ends were cut back, 5 bases at V and 1 base at J, with 12 bases in the middle. Germline CDR1 is SQVTM and CDR2 is ANQGSEA. The CDR3 protein is CSVIEQDSNQPQHF. In DNA form, the CDR3 reads TGCAGCGTTATTGAACAGGACAGCAATCAGCCCCAGCATTTT. Filled out from reference TRBV29-1 and TRBJ1-5, the complete variable domain reads SAVISQKPSRDICQRGTSLTIQCQVDSQVTMMFWYRQQPGQSLTLIATANQGSEATYESGFVIDKFPISRPNLTFSTLTVSNMSPEDSSIYLCSVIEQDSNQPQHFGDGTRLSIL.

The rearrangement links TRBV13 to TRBJ1-1, with D unclear. V was trimmed by 2 bases and J by 8 bases, leaving 15 bases between them. This CDR3 is 14 amino acids long. Germline lookup yields CDR1 PRHDT and CDR2 FYEKMQ (reference sequence). CDR3 DNA sequence: TGTGCCAGCAGCTTATTAAAGGTGGATGGGGAAGCTTTCTTT. Amino acids: CASSLLKVDGEAFF.

As to this clonotype: Compared with germline, one end of the junction differs, possibly owing to a read error. The V and J genes are TRBV10-3 and TRBJ1-6; D gene unclear. CDR1 is ENHRY and CDR2 is SYGVKD in the germline V gene. This CDR3 is 13 amino acids long. The CDR3: CASSDPRLQPLHF. In DNA form, the CDR3 reads TGTGCCAGCAGTGACCCCCGACTTCAGCCCCTCCACTTT.

This clonotype came up a few times. This chain connects TRBV6-6 to TRBJ2-7, with D hard to call. CDR1 MNHNY and CDR2 SVGAGI come from the germline V gene (reference sequence). The V end was cut by 5 bases, the J end by 0 bases, with 11 bases between. CDR3 length: 14 amino acids. CDR3 sequence reads: CASSPPTSSYEQYF. Written as DNA, the CDR3 is TGTGCCAGCAGTCCACCCACCAGCTCCTACGAGCAGTACTTC.

A remark on this clonotype: A much larger clone lies one base from this, so it may be a read error. V gene TRBV11-2 combines with J gene TRBJ2-7, with 10 bases that match TRBD1. The length of the CDR3 is 15 residues. J lost 0 bases, V lost 5 bases, and 4 bases had no gene match. CDR1 is SGHAT and CDR2 is FQNNGV in the germline V gene. This CDR3 reads CASSGWDRGSYEQYF. In DNA form, the CDR3 reads TGTGCCAGCAGCGGGTGGGACAGGGGCTCCTACGAGCAGTACTTC.

On this clonotype itself: Germline is not matched at one junction end, which may reflect a read error. The CDR3 spells CANSQSGGPGEQYF. Written as DNA, the CDR3 is TGCGCCAACAGCCAATCAGGGGGGCCGGGTGAGCAGTACTTC. The chain has TRBV4-1 and TRBJ2-7; a possible D gene is TRBD1 (7 bases). The CDR3 loop spans 14 amino acids. The V gene's germline CDR1 is MGHRA and CDR2 YSYEKL.

This chain uses TRBV7-2 with TRBJ1-5, with TRBD1 identical over 7 bases. The germline gives CDR1 SGHTA, CDR2 FQGNSA. The CDR3 contains 15 residues. Trimming took 5 bases from V and 0 from J; bases not matched to a gene: 4. CDR3 residues: CASSPGQFSNQPQHF. CDR3 DNA sequence: TGTGCCAGCAGCCCGGGACAGTTTAGCAATCAGCCCCAGCATTTT. The whole variable domain, remainder taken from reference TRBV7-2 and TRBJ1-5, is GAGVSQSPSNKVTEKGKDVELRCDPISGHTALYWYRQSLGQGLEFLIYFQGNSAPDKSGLPSDRFSAERTGGSVSTLTIQRTQQEDSAVYLCASSPGQFSNQPQHFGDGTRLSIL.

This clonotype was counted a single time. V is TRBV28 and J is TRBJ1-2, with D hard to call. Trimming removed 6 bases at V and 5 bases at J, with 10 bases between. The length of the CDR3 is 12 residues. The germline CDR1 and CDR2 sequences are MDHEN and SYDVKM. The CDR3 sequence: CASRFGRYGYTF. CDR3 sequence (DNA): TGTGCCAGCAGGTTCGGACGGTATGGCTACACCTTC.